Sequencing of this TCR beta chain was carried out in a study of T cell repertoires in cytomegalovirus infection. Study results and caveats: The ex vivo response was dominated by HLA-C-restricted CMV-specific TCR beta clonotypes.

TCRdb called the reads again in MiXCR, with one record for every CDR3 protein. Counted here are around 78,000 distinct CDR3 sequences, 20% to 30% occurring once; the ten biggest clones make up approximately 49%. There are a few counts of this clonotype. Its antigen is unidentified. This CDR3 has 16 residues. From germline, CDR1 is SGDLS and CDR2 YYNGEE. Trimming at V came to 4 bases and at J to 2 bases, leaving 9 bases not matched to a gene. The material was CD8+ T cells from cultured PBMCs, obtained from culture after CMV antigen stimulation. This TCR derives from a human donor in good health (CMV status not recorded). Some clones in this sample may be carry-over from other donors' samples. This rearrangement joins TRBV9 to TRBJ1-2; 9 bases agree with TRBD1. The CDR3 reads CASSSPRTGANYGYTF. The CDR3 nucleotides read TGTGCCAGCAGCTCCCCTAGGACAGGGGCAAACTATGGCTACACCTTC.